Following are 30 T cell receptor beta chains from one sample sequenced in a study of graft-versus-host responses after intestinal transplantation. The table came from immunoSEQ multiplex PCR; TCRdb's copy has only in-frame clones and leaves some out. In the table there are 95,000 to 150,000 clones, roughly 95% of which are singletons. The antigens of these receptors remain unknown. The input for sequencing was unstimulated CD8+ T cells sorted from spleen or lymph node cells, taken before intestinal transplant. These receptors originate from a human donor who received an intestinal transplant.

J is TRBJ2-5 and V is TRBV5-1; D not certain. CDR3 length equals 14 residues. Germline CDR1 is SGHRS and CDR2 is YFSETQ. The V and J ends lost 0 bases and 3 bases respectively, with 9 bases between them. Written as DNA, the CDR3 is TGCGCCAGCAGCTTGGCGAGCAATGAAGAGACCCAGTACTTC. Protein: CASSLASNEETQYF. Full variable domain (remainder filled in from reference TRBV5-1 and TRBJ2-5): KAGVTQTPRYLIKTRGQQVTLSCSPISGHRSVSWYQQTPGQGLQFLFEYFSETQRNKGNFPGRFSGRQFSNSRSEMNVSTLELGDSALYLCASSLASNEETQYFGPGTRLLVL.

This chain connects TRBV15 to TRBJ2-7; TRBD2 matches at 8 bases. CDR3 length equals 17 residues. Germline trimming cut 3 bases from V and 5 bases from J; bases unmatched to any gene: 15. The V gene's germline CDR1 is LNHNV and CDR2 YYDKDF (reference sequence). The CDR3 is CATSSTTKAGVFDEQYF. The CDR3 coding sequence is TGTGCCACCAGCAGCACAACCAAAGCGGGAGTGTTCGACGAGCAGTACTTC.

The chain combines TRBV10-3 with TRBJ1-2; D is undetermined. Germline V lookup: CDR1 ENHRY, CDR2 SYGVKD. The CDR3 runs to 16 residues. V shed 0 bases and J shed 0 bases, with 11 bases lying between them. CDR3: CAISESGRTTNYGYTF. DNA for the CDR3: TGTGCCATCAGTGAGTCTGGGAGAACCACTAACTATGGCTACACCTTC.

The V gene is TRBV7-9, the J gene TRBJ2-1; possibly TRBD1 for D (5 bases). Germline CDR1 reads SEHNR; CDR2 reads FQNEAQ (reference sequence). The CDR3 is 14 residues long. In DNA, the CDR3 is TGTGCGAGCCTGGGGCCGATCTCCTACAATGAGCAGTTCTTC. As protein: CASLGPISYNEQFF.

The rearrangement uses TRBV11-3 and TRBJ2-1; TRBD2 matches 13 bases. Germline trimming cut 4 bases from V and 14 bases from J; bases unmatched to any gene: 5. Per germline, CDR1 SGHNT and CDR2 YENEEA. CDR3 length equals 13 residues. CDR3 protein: CASSYGLAGEEFF. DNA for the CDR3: TGTGCCAGCAGCTACGGACTAGCGGGAGAGGAGTTCTTC.

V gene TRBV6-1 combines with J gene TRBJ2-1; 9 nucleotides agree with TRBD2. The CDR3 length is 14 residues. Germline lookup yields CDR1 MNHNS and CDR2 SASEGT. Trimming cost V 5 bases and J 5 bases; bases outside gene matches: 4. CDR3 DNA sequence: TGTGCCAGCAGTATGACTAGCGGAAACAATGAGCAGTTCTTC. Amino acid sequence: CASSMTSGNNEQFF.

Written as DNA, the CDR3 is TGTGCCAGCAGCGAGACCCTAATTGGGGCGCCGGCTGAAGCTTTCTTT. It specifies CASSETLIGAPAEAFF. The V call is TRBV9, the J call TRBJ1-1, with TRBD1 as a possible D gene (5 bases). The germline V and J ends were trimmed by 3 bases and 6 bases, with 21 bases remaining between them. This CDR3 has 16 residues. Germline assignment: CDR1 SGDLS and CDR2 YYNGEE.

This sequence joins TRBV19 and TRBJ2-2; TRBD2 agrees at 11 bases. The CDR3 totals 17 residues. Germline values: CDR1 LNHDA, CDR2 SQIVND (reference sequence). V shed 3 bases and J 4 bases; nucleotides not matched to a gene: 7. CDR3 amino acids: CASSISSSGGPTGELFF. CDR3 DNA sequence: TGTGCCAGTAGTATCAGCTCTAGCGGGGGGCCCACCGGGGAGCTGTTTTTT.

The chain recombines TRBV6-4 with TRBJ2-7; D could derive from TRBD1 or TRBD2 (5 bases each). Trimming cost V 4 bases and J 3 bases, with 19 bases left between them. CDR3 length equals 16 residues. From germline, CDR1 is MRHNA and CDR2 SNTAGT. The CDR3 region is CASSAQSPSGRYEQYF. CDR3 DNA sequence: TGTGCCAGCAGTGCCCAAAGTCCGTCGGGGCGCTACGAGCAGTACTTC.

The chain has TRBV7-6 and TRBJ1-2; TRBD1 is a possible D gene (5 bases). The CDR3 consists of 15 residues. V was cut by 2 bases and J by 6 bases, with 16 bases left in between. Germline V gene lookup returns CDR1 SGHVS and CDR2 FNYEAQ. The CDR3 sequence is CASSLSSGGRNGYTF. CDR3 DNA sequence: TGTGCCAGCAGCTTATCGAGTGGGGGGAGGAATGGCTACACCTTC. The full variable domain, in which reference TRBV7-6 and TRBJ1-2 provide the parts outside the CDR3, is GAGVSQSPRYKVTKRGQDVALRCDPISGHVSLYWYRQALGQGPEFLTYFNYEAQQDKSGLPNDRFSAERPEGSISTLTIQRTEQRDSAMYRCASSLSSGGRNGYTFGSGTRLTVV.

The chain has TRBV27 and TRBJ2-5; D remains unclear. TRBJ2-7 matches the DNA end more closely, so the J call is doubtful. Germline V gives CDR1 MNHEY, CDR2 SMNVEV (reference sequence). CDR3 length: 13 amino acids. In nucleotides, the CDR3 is TGTGCCAGCAGTTTAGTAGGGAACTACGAGCAGTACTTC. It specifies CASSLVGNYEQYF.

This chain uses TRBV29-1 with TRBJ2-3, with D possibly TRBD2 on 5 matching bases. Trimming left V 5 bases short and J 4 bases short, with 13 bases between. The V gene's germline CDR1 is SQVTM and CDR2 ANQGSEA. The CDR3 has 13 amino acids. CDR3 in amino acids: CSVSGLHADTQYF. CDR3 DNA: TGCAGCGTTTCCGGACTCCACGCAGATACGCAGTATTTT.

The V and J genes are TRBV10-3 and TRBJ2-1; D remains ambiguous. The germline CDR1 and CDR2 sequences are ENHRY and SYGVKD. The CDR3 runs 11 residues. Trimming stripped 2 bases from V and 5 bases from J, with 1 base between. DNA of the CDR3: TGTGCCATCAGTGAGGACAATGAGCAGTTCTTC. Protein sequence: CAISEDNEQFF.

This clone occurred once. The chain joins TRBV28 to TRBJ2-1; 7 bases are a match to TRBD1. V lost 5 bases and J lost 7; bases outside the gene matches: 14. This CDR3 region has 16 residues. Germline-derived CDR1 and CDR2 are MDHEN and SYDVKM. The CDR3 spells CASSLLKGAFWNEQFF. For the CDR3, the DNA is TGTGCCAGCAGTCTCCTGAAGGGGGCCTTTTGGAATGAGCAGTTCTTC. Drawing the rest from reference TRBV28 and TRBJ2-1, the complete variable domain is DVKVTQSSRYLVKRTGEKVFLECVQDMDHENMFWYRQDPGLGLRLIYFSYDVKMKEKGDIPEGYSVSREKKERFSLILESASTNQTSMYLCASSLLKGAFWNEQFFGPGTRLTVL.

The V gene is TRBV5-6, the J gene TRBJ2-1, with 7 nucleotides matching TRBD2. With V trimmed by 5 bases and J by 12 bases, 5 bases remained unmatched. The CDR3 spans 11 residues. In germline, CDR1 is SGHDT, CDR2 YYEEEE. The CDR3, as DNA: TGTGCCAGCAGTTACACGGGGGGGCAGTTCTTC. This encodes CASSYTGGQFF.

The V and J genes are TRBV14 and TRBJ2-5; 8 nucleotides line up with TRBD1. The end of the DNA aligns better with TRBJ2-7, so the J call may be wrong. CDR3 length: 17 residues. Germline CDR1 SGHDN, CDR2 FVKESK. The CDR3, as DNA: TGTGCCAGCAGCCAAGGGGAGACAGGGGATCTCTCCTACGAGCAGTACTTC. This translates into CASSQGETGDLSYEQYF.

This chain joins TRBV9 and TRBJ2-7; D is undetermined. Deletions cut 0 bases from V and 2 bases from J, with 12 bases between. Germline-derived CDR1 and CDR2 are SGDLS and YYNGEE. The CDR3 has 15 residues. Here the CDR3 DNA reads TGTGCCAGCAGCGTAGACCTGACTCCAACCTACGAGCAGTACTTC. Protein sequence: CASSVDLTPTYEQYF.

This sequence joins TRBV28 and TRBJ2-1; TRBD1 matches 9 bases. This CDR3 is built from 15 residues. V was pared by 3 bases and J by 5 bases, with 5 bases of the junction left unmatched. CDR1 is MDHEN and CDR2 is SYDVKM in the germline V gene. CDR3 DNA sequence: TGTGCCAGCAGTTTGACGGGACAGGGTAACAATGAGCAGTTCTTC. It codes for CASSLTGQGNNEQFF.

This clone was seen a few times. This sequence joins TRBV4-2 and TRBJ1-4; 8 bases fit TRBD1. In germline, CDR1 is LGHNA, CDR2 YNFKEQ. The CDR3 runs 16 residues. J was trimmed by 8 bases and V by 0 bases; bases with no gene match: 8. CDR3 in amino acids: CASSQDPRGRGEKLFF. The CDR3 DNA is TGTGCCAGCAGCCAAGATCCCAGGGGGCGGGGGGAAAAACTGTTTTTT.

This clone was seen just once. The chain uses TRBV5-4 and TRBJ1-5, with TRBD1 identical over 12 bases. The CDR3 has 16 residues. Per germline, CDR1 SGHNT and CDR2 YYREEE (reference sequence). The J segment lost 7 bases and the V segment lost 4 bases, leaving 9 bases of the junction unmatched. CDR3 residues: CASSLTGTGGPQPQHF. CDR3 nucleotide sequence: TGTGCCAGCAGCCTTACCGGGACAGGGGGCCCCCAGCCCCAGCATTTT.

The CDR3 protein is CAITRAGEQFF. CDR3 nucleotides: TGTGCCATTACCCGGGCGGGTGAGCAGTTCTTC. The chain links TRBV2 to TRBJ2-1, with a tentative D call TRBD2 (5 bases). V lost 10 bases, J lost 9 bases, and 13 bases lay in between. The germline gives CDR1 SNHLY, CDR2 FYNNEI. The CDR3 extends over 11 amino acids.

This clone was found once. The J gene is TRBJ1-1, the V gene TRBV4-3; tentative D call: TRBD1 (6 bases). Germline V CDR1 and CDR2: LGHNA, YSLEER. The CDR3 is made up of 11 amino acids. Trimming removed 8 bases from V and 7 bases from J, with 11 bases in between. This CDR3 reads CASGEGGEAFF. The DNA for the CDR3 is TGCGCCAGCGGTGAGGGGGGTGAAGCTTTCTTT.

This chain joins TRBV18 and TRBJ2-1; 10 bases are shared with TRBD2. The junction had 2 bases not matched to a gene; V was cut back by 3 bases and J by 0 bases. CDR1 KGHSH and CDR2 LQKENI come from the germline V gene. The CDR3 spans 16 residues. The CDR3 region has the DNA TGTGCCAGCTCACCTCCTAGCGGGAGCTCCTACAATGAGCAGTTCTTC. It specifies CASSPPSGSSYNEQFF.

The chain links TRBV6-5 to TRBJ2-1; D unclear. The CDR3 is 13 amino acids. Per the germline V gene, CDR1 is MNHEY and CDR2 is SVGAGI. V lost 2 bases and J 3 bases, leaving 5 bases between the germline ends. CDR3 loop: CASSYAIYNEQFF. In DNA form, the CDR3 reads TGTGCCAGCAGTTACGCCATCTACAATGAGCAGTTCTTC.

CDR3 region: CASSPTASGTYNEQFF. For the CDR3, the DNA is TGCGCCAGCAGCCCCACCGCCTCAGGTACCTACAATGAGCAGTTCTTC. The chain combines TRBV4-1 with TRBJ2-1; D gene uncertain. The germline V and J ends were trimmed by 4 bases and 2 bases, with 15 bases remaining between them. The CDR3 is 16 amino acids. Germline assignment: CDR1 MGHRA and CDR2 YSYEKL.

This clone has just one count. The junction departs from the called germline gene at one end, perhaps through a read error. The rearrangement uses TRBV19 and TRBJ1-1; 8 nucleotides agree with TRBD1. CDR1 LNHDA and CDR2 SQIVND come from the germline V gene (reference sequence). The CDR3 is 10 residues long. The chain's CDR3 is CASSTGQACF. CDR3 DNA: TGTGCCAGTAGTACGGGACAGGCTTGTTTT. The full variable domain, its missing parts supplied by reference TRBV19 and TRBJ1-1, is DGGITQSPKYLFRKEGQNVTLSCEQNLNHDAMYWYRQDPGQGLRLIYYSQIVNDFQKGDIAEGYSVSREKKESFPLTVTSAQKNPTAFYLCASSTGQACFGQGTRLTVV.

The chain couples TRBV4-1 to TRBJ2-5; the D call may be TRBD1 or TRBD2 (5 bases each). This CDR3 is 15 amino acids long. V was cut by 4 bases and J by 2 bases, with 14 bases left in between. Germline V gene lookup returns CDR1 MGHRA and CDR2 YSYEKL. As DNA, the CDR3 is TGCGCCAGCAGCCCATGGGGACGGACACAAGAGACCCAGTACTTC. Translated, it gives CASSPWGRTQETQYF.

In DNA form, the CDR3 reads TGTGCCAGCAGGCCTGGGACAGGCAAAAACATTCAGTACTTC. It yields the protein CASRPGTGKNIQYF. V gene TRBV27 combines with J gene TRBJ2-4, with 8 bases matching TRBD1. The V gene's germline CDR1 is MNHEY and CDR2 SMNVEV (reference sequence). The CDR3 is 14 amino acids. V gave up 6 bases and J gave up 3 bases; unmatched junction bases: 4.

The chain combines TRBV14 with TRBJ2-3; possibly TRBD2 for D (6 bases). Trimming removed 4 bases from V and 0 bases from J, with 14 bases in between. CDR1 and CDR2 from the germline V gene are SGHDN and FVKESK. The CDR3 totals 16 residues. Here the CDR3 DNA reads TGTGCCAGCAGCCTCCTCGCGGGAACTAGCACAGATACGCAGTATTTT. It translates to CASSLLAGTSTDTQYF.

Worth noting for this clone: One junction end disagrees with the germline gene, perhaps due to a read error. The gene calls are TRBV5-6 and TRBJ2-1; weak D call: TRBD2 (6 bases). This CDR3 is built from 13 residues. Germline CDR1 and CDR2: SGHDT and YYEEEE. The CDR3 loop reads CASSPLASASWIF. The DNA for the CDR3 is TGTGCCAGCAGCCCCCTGGCTAGCGCTTCGTGGATCTTC. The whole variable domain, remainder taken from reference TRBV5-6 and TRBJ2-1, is DAGVTQSPTHLIKTRGQQVTLRCSPKSGHDTVSWYQQALGQGPQFIFQYYEEEERQRGNFPDRFSGHQFPNYSSELNVNALLLGDSALYLCASSPLASASWIFGPGTRLTVL.